This is a list of T cell receptor beta chains from one sample in a study of T cell repertoires and HLA-DP antigens. Antigen specificity for these receptors is unknown. Here immunoSEQ multiplex PCR was the method, and the copy in TCRdb shows in-frame clones only, minus some. The sample holds about 110,000 clones, around 93% seen once. The sequencing input was CD4+ T cells from PBMCs. These receptors were collected from a young woman in good health and CMV-seronegative. Each CDR3 is given with its conserved first and last residue. D genes are given only for firm matches. Some rows have no size entry. The others give once, few or many, or a class for an expanded clone.

CDR3aa	CDR3nt	v_gene	j_gene	abundance	d_gene
CASSPYRPNTEAFF	TGTGCCAGCAGTCCCTACAGGCCTAACACTGAAGCTTTCTTT	TRBV27	TRBJ1-1	NA	NA
CASSLVWSSYNEQFF	TGTGCCAGCAGCTTGGTGTGGAGCTCCTACAATGAGCAGTTCTTC	TRBV5-5	TRBJ2-1	NA	NA
CASSEGNYGYTF	TGTGCCAGCAGTGAAGGAAACTATGGCTACACCTTC	TRBV2	TRBJ1-2	once	NA
CATSVQRGNYEQYF	TGTGCCACCAGCGTTCAGCGGGGGAACTACGAGCAGTACTTC	TRBV15	TRBJ2-7	NA	TRBD2
CASSLMRTDDYGYTF	TGTGCCAGCTCATTGATGAGGACAGATGACTATGGCTACACCTTC	TRBV18	TRBJ1-2	NA	NA
CASSFPGSGNTIYF	TGTGCCAGCAGTTTTCCAGGCTCTGGAAACACCATATATTTT	TRBV28	TRBJ1-3	NA	NA
CASCRRGSGANVLTF	TGTGCCAGCTGTCGAAGGGGTTCTGGGGCCAACGTCCTGACTTTC	TRBV28	TRBJ2-6	NA	NA
CASSLTTGAGNTIYF	TGTGCCAGCAGCTTAACGACAGGGGCTGGAAACACCATATATTTT	TRBV2	TRBJ1-3	NA	TRBD1
CASSPQGTDQVHGYTF	TGCGCCAGCAGCCCGCAAGGGACAGATCAAGTCCATGGCTACACCTTC	TRBV5-1	TRBJ1-2	once	TRBD1
CASGLGEEWVAGETRYEQYF	TGTGCTAGTGGTTTGGGAGAGGAGTGGGTAGCGGGAGAAACGAGATACGAGCAGTACTTC	TRBV12-5	TRBJ2-7	medium-sized	TRBD2
CASSPRVTTAYNEQFF	TGTGCCAGCAGCCCCCGGGTCACAACGGCTTACAATGAGCAGTTCTTC	TRBV11-3	TRBJ2-1	NA	NA
CASSLTANYGYTF	TGTGCCAGCAGCTTGACAGCCAACTATGGCTACACCTTC	TRBV5-4	TRBJ1-2	NA	NA
CASSTRLLQETQYF	TGTGCCAGCAGTACACGACTTCTCCAAGAGACCCAGTACTTC	TRBV6-5	TRBJ2-5	once	NA
CASTTGSSYNSPLHF	TGTGCCAGCACAACAGGGAGCTCCTATAATTCACCCCTCCACTTT	TRBV28	TRBJ1-6	NA	NA
CASSLDGMNTEAFF	TGCGCCAGCAGCTTGGACGGGATGAACACTGAAGCTTTCTTT	TRBV5-1	TRBJ1-1	NA	NA
CASSRAGVKNEQYF	TGTGCCAGCAGTAGAGCGGGAGTAAAAAACGAGCAGTACTTC	TRBV5-4	TRBJ2-7	once	TRBD2
CASSRQGDTEAFF	TGTGCCAGTAGTAGGCAGGGTGACACTGAAGCTTTCTTT	TRBV19	TRBJ1-1	NA	NA
CASSLTGITDTQYF	TGTGCCAGCAGCTTGACAGGTATCACAGATACGCAGTATTTT	TRBV7-2	TRBJ2-3	NA	NA
CASSSATRTVRIGVSFF	TGTGCCAGCAGCTCTGCTACCCGGACAGTGAGGATTGGGGTGTCTTTCTTT	TRBV28	TRBJ1-1	NA	NA
CASSHALPQGLNEKLFF	TGTGCCAGCAGCCACGCTCTCCCTCAAGGCCTTAATGAAAAACTGTTTTTT	TRBV4-2	TRBJ1-4	once	NA
CASRFSGGAHNEQFF	TGTGCCAGCAGGTTTAGCGGGGGGGCCCACAATGAGCAGTTCTTC	TRBV28	TRBJ2-1	NA	TRBD2
CASSPGQVLYGYTF	TGTGCCAGCTCACCTGGACAGGTCCTCTATGGCTACACCTTC	TRBV18	TRBJ1-2	few	TRBD1
CASSLARLLSEEGQPQHF	TGTGCCAGCAGCTTAGCCCGCCTTTTGAGTGAGGAGGGTCAGCCCCAGCATTTT	TRBV7-2	TRBJ1-5	NA	NA
CASSYSIASGEQFF	TGTGCCAGCAGTTACTCGATAGCTAGCGGTGAGCAGTTCTTC	TRBV6-6	TRBJ2-1	NA	TRBD2
CASSFGYNTEAFF	TGTGCCAGCAGCTTTGGATATAACACTGAAGCTTTCTTT	TRBV7-3	TRBJ1-1	NA	NA
CASSLGNGWQEGYEQYF	TGTGCCAGCAGCTTAGGTAACGGGTGGCAGGAGGGCTACGAGCAGTACTTC	TRBV11-2	TRBJ2-7	NA	NA
CASSLRFVQPQHF	TGTGCCAGCAGCTTGAGATTTGTTCAGCCCCAGCATTTT	TRBV5-8	TRBJ1-5	NA	NA
CAWSGGVGQPQHF	TGTGCCTGGAGTGGGGGGGTGGGTCAGCCCCAGCATTTT	TRBV30	TRBJ1-5	NA	NA
CASSLGAGSYGYTF	TGTGCCAGCAGCTTAGGCGCGGGGTCCTATGGCTACACCTTC	TRBV13	TRBJ1-2	once	NA
CASSLASAGPDTQYF	TGTGCCAGCAGCTTAGCTTCGGCGGGACCTGATACGCAGTATTTT	TRBV7-9	TRBJ2-3	once	NA
CASSLAGTRTPQYEQYF	TGTGCCAGCAGCTTAGCCGGGACTAGAACCCCTCAATACGAGCAGTACTTC	TRBV7-2	TRBJ2-7	NA	TRBD2
CASSPTTQGLEQFF	TGTGCCAGCAGTCCAACTACCCAAGGGCTTGAGCAGTTCTTC	TRBV2	TRBJ2-1	NA	NA